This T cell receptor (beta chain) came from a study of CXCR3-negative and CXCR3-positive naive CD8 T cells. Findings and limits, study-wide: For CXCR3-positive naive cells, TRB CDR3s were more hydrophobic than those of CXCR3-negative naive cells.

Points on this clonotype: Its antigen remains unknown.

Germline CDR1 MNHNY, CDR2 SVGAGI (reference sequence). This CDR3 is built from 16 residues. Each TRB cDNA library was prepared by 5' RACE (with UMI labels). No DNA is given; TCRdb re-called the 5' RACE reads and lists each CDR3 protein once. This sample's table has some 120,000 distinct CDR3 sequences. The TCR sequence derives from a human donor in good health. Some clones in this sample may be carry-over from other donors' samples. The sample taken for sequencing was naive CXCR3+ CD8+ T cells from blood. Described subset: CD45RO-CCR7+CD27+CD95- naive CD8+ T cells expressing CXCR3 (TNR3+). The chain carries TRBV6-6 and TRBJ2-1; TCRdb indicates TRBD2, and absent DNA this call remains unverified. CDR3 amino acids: CASSSTGTSAYNEQFF.